This T cell receptor (beta chain) comes out of a study of T-cell reconstitution after alpha-beta-depleted transplantation in children. Molecular barcoding with unique molecular identifiers was used for the TCRbeta library. In TCRdb, the PCR reads were re-called with MiXCR into one record per CDR3 protein. The data hold 200,000 to 250,000 distinct CDR3 sequences, with about 8.7% observed a single time. On this clonotype: Its antigen is unknown.

This CDR3 is built from 16 residues. Per germline, CDR1 KGHSH and CDR2 LQKENI. The trim removed 4 bases at V and 1 base at J, leaving 8 bases unmatched. The study's findings and limits: The origin of high day-60 TCRbeta diversity in some patients lay in surviving recipient T cells and thymic progenitors. Newly produced T cells mostly provided counts and TCRbeta diversity after one year, as hyperexpanded clones declined. Several hundred expanded graft clones reportedly supplied alpha-beta T cells about two months after transplant.

This clonotype was sampled from a male patient between 2 and 15 years old who had a stem cell transplant for acute myeloid leukemia, so the T cells may come from the graft donor. The chain recombines TRBV18 with TRBJ2-7, with TRBD2 identical over 9 bases. Sequencing used PBMCs, mostly from graft donor cells, obtained 360 days after TCRalphabeta/CD19-depleted stem cell transplant. CDR3 amino acids: CASSLVTSGSSYEQYF. The DNA for the CDR3 is TGTGCCAGCTCACTAGTTACTAGCGGGTCGTCCTACGAGCAGTACTTC. The full variable domain, rest sourced from reference TRBV18 and TRBJ2-7, is NAGVMQNPRHLVRRRGQEARLRCSPMKGHSHVYWYRQLPEEGLKFMVYLQKENIIDESGMPKERFSAEFPKEGPSILRIQQVVRGDSAAYFCASSLVTSGSSYEQYFGPGTRLTVT.